What follows is one T cell receptor beta chain and its context. These data belong to a study of T cell responses to AZD1222 COVID-19 vaccine. Sequencing was performed with immunoSEQ multiplex PCR; in TCRdb, only in-frame clones are kept and a portion is missing. The sample has some 100,000 clones, approximately 89% seen once. CDR1 MDHEN and CDR2 SYDVKM come from the germline V gene. The V and J ends lost 5 bases and 0 bases respectively, with 8 bases between them. The CDR3 consists of 13 residues. The chain uses TRBV28 and TRBJ2-7; D gene unclear. The sequence was collected from an adult in good health. The source was peripheral blood, collected on day 0 of MenACWY control vaccination. CDR3 sequence (DNA): TGTGCCAGCAGTCAGTTTCTCTCCTACGAGCAGTACTTC. Protein product: CASSQFLSYEQYF.